This T cell receptor beta chain was profiled in a study of OX40 agonist ivuxolimab in advanced cancers. Study summary: The treatment was a fully human IgG2 OX40 agonist, ivuxolimab. Study observations and caveats: There was clonal expansion of CD4+ and CD8+ blood T cells by week 6 at 0.1 to 3.0 mg/kg. In CD8+ T cells, expanded clones were on average more numerous than in CD4+.

Worth noting for this clone: Antigen unknown.

The data were produced by immunoSEQ multiplex PCR, yet TCRdb's version contains in-frame clones alone and is incomplete. The table lists 25,000 to 30,000 clones, more than 75% of them singletons. Blood draws occurred at baseline, cycle 4 day 1, and cycle 7 day 1. With 3 bases clipped from V and 5 bases from J, the junction kept 12 bases outside the gene matches. The CDR3 has 16 residues. Germline CDR1 MGHRA, CDR2 YSYEKL. Here the sequenced sample was CD4+ or CD8+ T cells sorted from blood, taken in a trial of the OX40 agonist ivuxolimab. The sequence came from an adult with an advanced solid tumor such as melanoma, head and neck, liver or kidney cancer. The rearrangement joins TRBV4-1 to TRBJ2-5, with 7 bases lining up with TRBD2. Written as DNA, the CDR3 is TGCGCCAGCAGCCAGACTCTCGCGACTAGCAGGGAGACCCAGTACTTC. Protein: CASSQTLATSRETQYF.